Reported below is one TCR beta chain. This sample was taken from a study of blood T cell repertoires in COVID-19. Profiled with immunoSEQ multiplex PCR; TCRdb holds only in-frame clones, not every one. The data contain about 140,000 clones, 75% to 90% of them singletons. The ends lost 9 bases at V and 0 bases at J; junction bases unmatched: 6. Germline V lookup: CDR1 MDHEN, CDR2 SYDVKM. The CDR3 covers 15 residues. This receptor was taken from a woman older than 75 with acute or convalescent COVID-19. The specimen was peripheral blood. The chain links TRBV28 to TRBJ1-4; 8 bases align to TRBD1. The CDR3 DNA is TGTGCCAGGGACCGGGGACAGGCAACTAATGAAAAACTGTTTTTT. This sequence encodes CARDRGQATNEKLFF.